The 22 T cell receptor beta chains below were found in one sample sequenced in a study of OX40 agonist ivuxolimab in advanced cancers. Assay: immunoSEQ multiplex PCR; the TCRdb copy retains only in-frame clones and omits some. This sample carries just under 100,000 clones, approximately 94% of them seen once, and the ten largest clones take 0.15% to 0.2%. The sample consisted of CD4+ or CD8+ T cells sorted from blood, taken in a trial of the OX40 agonist ivuxolimab. The origin of the receptors is an adult with an advanced solid tumor such as melanoma, head and neck, liver or kidney cancer.

CDR3 residues: CASHAGLAPGNTGELFF. The CDR3 DNA sequence: TGCGCCAGCCATGCGGGACTAGCGCCGGGGAACACCGGGGAGCTGTTTTTT. The chain joins TRBV5-1 to TRBJ2-2, with 10 bases lining up with TRBD2. The CDR3 consists of 17 residues. Looked up from germline, CDR1 is SGHRS and CDR2 is YFSETQ. V dropped 7 bases and J dropped 1; count of bases not matched to a gene: 10. Full variable domain (missing parts from reference TRBV5-1 and TRBJ2-2): KAGVTQTPRYLIKTRGQQVTLSCSPISGHRSVSWYQQTPGQGLQFLFEYFSETQRNKGNFPGRFSGRQFSNSRSEMNVSTLELGDSALYLCASHAGLAPGNTGELFFGEGSRLTVL.

The V and J genes are TRBV10-2 and TRBJ2-5, with D maybe TRBD2 (7 bases). V was cut by 1 base and J by 1 base, with 16 bases left in between. The V gene's germline CDR1 is WSHSY and CDR2 SAAADI. The CDR3 runs to 17 residues. CDR3 loop: CASSELAGRGGQETQYF. CDR3 coding DNA: TGCGCCAGCAGTGAGTTAGCGGGCAGGGGAGGCCAAGAGACCCAGTACTTC.

This clone was observed a single time. This sequence joins TRBV19 and TRBJ2-5, with D unresolved. CDR3 size: 13 residues. The ends were cut back, 2 bases at V and 2 bases at J, with 6 bases in the middle. The germline V gene encodes CDR1 LNHDA and CDR2 SQIVND (reference sequence). In DNA, the CDR3 is TGTGCCAGTAGTATAAATAGACAAGAGACCCAGTACTTC. Residues: CASSINRQETQYF.

The chain links TRBV7-4 to TRBJ2-7; D possibly corresponds to TRBD2 (6 bases). The V gene's germline CDR1 is SGHVT and CDR2 SQSDAQ. The CDR3 extends over 14 amino acids. V shed 3 bases and J shed 1 base, with 10 bases lying between them. CDR3: CASSLRGRSYEQYF. CDR3 coding DNA: TGTGCCAGCAGCTTGCGGGGACGGTCCTACGAGCAGTACTTC.

The chain joins TRBV5-1 to TRBJ1-4, with a weak D call TRBD1 (5 bases). Germline V gives CDR1 SGHRS, CDR2 YFSETQ. CDR3 length: 15 residues. Trimming removed 0 bases from V and 6 bases from J, with 12 bases in between. In DNA form, the CDR3 reads TGCGCCAGCAGCTTGGATCAGGGCCTTGATGAAAAACTGTTTTTT. This encodes CASSLDQGLDEKLFF. Combining the CDR3 with reference TRBV5-1 and TRBJ1-4 gives the whole variable domain KAGVTQTPRYLIKTRGQQVTLSCSPISGHRSVSWYQQTPGQGLQFLFEYFSETQRNKGNFPGRFSGRQFSNSRSEMNVSTLELGDSALYLCASSLDQGLDEKLFFGSGTQLSVL.

This chain connects TRBV9 to TRBJ2-7; D may correspond to TRBD1 or TRBD2 (6 bases each). The CDR3 length is 18 residues. Germline-derived CDR1 and CDR2 are SGDLS and YYNGEE. The V gene lost 0 bases and the J gene lost 0 bases, with 19 bases spanning the gap. The CDR3 region is CASSVDGGLTRASYEQYF. The CDR3 region has the DNA TGTGCCAGCAGCGTAGACGGGGGCCTAACGCGGGCCTCCTACGAGCAGTACTTC.

The rearrangement joins TRBV7-6 to TRBJ1-1; no clear D. The V gene's germline CDR1 is SGHVS and CDR2 FNYEAQ. The germline V and J ends were trimmed by 5 bases and 1 base, with 14 bases remaining between them. The CDR3 is 15 residues long. The CDR3 reads CASSQGPGSNTEAFF. CDR3 nucleotides: TGTGCCAGCAGCCAAGGGCCTGGCTCGAACACTGAAGCTTTCTTT.

The chain joins TRBV9 to TRBJ2-3, with 11 positions matching TRBD2. V was pared by 0 bases and J by 0 bases, with 0 bases of the junction left unmatched. The CDR3 length is 16 residues. Germline lookup yields CDR1 SGDLS and CDR2 YYNGEE. The CDR3 DNA follows: TGTGCCAGCAGCGTAGGGACTAGCGGGAGCACAGATACGCAGTATTTT. Its protein is CASSVGTSGSTDTQYF. Supplemented by reference TRBV9 and TRBJ2-3, the full variable domain reads DSGVTQTPKHLITATGQRVTLRCSPRSGDLSVYWYQQSLDQGLQFLIQYYNGEERAKGNILERFSAQQFPDLHSELNLSSLELGDSALYFCASSVGTSGSTDTQYFGPGTRLTVL.

The J gene is TRBJ1-6, the V gene TRBV6-5, with D possibly matching TRBD1 (5 bases). CDR1 MNHEY and CDR2 SVGAGI come from the germline V gene. The CDR3 runs to 15 residues. V was cut by 6 bases and J by 5 bases, with 14 bases left in between. As DNA, the CDR3 is TGTGCCAGCAGCCCGAGGACAAACAATAATTCACCCCTCCACTTT. It translates to CASSPRTNNNSPLHF.

The table lists this clone with a count of one. The CDR3 DNA follows: TGTGCCAGCAGTTACTCGAAGGGGGATCAGCCCCAGCATTTT. This codes for CASSYSKGDQPQHF. The gene calls are TRBV6-6 and TRBJ1-5; possibly TRBD1 for D (6 bases). The CDR3 covers 14 residues. V lost 0 bases to trimming and J lost 5 bases, with 8 bases between them. Germline assignment: CDR1 MNHNY and CDR2 SVGAGI (reference sequence).

The chain recombines TRBV19 with TRBJ1-3; D not certain. The V and J ends lost 4 bases and 2 bases respectively, with 12 bases between them. The germline CDR1 and CDR2 sequences are LNHDA and SQIVND (reference sequence). The CDR3 has 15 residues. The CDR3 nucleotides are TGTGCCAGTAGTAATAGGTCGTTCACTGGAAACACCATATATTTT. Translated, it gives CASSNRSFTGNTIYF.

This chain connects TRBV7-2 to TRBJ2-3, with a possible D match to TRBD2 (5 bases). Deletions cut 2 bases from V and 7 bases from J, with 10 bases between. The CDR3 totals 13 residues. CDR1 is SGHTA and CDR2 is FQGNSA in the germline V gene. The CDR3: CASSLFWENTQYF. Written as DNA, the CDR3 is TGTGCCAGCAGCTTATTTTGGGAGAATACGCAGTATTTT.

The V call is TRBV2, the J call TRBJ2-4, with 14 positions matching TRBD2. The V gene's germline CDR1 is SNHLY and CDR2 FYNNEI. J gave up 2 bases and V 4 bases, and 10 bases lay outside the gene matches. The CDR3 totals 19 residues. The DNA of the CDR3 is TGTGCCAGCAGTGTCCCCGGGACTAGCGGGAGTGGAACCAAAAACATTCAGTACTTC. Protein: CASSVPGTSGSGTKNIQYF.

The rearrangement links TRBV11-3 to TRBJ2-3; 7 bases are a match to TRBD1. The CDR3 is 15 amino acids. Germline lookup yields CDR1 SGHNT and CDR2 YENEEA. Germline trimming cut 1 base from V and 2 bases from J; bases unmatched to any gene: 3. The CDR3 DNA is TGTGCCAGCAGCTTAGGGGACAGACCCACAGATACGCAGTATTTT. This gives the protein CASSLGDRPTDTQYF. Based on the CDR3 plus reference TRBV11-3 and TRBJ2-3, the full variable domain is EAGVVQSPRYKIIEKKQPVAFWCNPISGHNTLYWYLQNLGQGPELLIRYENEEAVDDSQLPKDRFSAERLKGVDSTLKIQPAELGDSAVYLCASSLGDRPTDTQYFGPGTRLTVL.

The chain recombines TRBV6-6 with TRBJ2-7, with D perhaps assigned TRBD1 or TRBD2 (5 bases each). V was shortened by 8 bases and J by 1 base, with 18 bases between the two germline ends. The V gene's germline CDR1 is MNHNY and CDR2 SVGAGI (reference sequence). The CDR3 contains 15 residues. The CDR3 reads CASQGTLKTSYEQYF. CDR3 DNA: TGTGCCAGCCAAGGGACCCTCAAAACGTCCTACGAGCAGTACTTC.

The DNA for the CDR3 is TGTGCCAGCTCACCAGACAAGAACACCGGGGAGCTGTTTTTT. This sequence encodes CASSPDKNTGELFF. The V gene is TRBV18, the J gene TRBJ2-2; D gene ambiguous. This CDR3 contains 14 residues. V dropped 2 bases and J dropped 1 base, with 5 bases sitting between them. Germline lookup yields CDR1 KGHSH and CDR2 LQKENI.

V gene TRBV6-5 combines with J gene TRBJ2-7; perhaps D is TRBD1 or TRBD2 (6 bases each). Germline CDR1 reads MNHEY; CDR2 reads SVGAGI. The CDR3 totals 14 residues. Trimming cost V 4 bases and J 7 bases, with 17 bases left between them. The CDR3 reads CASSFAAGGGEQYF. In DNA, the CDR3 is TGTGCCAGCAGTTTCGCGGCCGGGGGCGGGGAGCAGTACTTC.

This clone has a single count. The rearrangement links TRBV4-1 to TRBJ1-4; a possible D gene is TRBD1 (5 bases). Germline loops: CDR1 MGHRA, CDR2 YSYEKL. The CDR3 length is 16 residues. Trimming stripped 3 bases from V and 8 bases from J, with 19 bases between. The DNA for the CDR3 is TGCGCCAGCAGCCATTTAGGACAAGTAATAAAAGAAAAACTGTTTTTT. It translates to CASSHLGQVIKEKLFF.

This sequence joins TRBV5-8 and TRBJ2-2, with D unclear. The germline V gene encodes CDR1 SGHTS and CDR2 YDEGEE. Deletions cut 0 bases from V and 7 bases from J, with 13 bases between. The CDR3 totals 15 residues. The CDR3: CASSLAARYGGELFF. Here the CDR3 DNA reads TGTGCCAGCAGCTTGGCCGCCAGATATGGCGGGGAGCTGTTTTTT.

This chain uses TRBV2 with TRBJ2-7; TRBD2 matches 9 bases. Germline lookup yields CDR1 SNHLY and CDR2 FYNNEI. V shed 7 bases and J 2 bases; nucleotides not matched to a gene: 24. This CDR3 comprises 20 residues. This CDR3 reads CASMEGDRWRISGGPYEQYF. For the CDR3, the DNA is TGTGCCAGCATGGAAGGCGACAGGTGGAGGATTAGCGGGGGCCCCTACGAGCAGTACTTC.

The CDR3 DNA is TGTGCCAGCACCGGTGCGGGACCCCTCGCGGGGGAGCAGTACTTC. Translation gives CASTGAGPLAGEQYF. The V call is TRBV5-4, the J call TRBJ2-7, with D maybe TRBD2 (6 bases). The germline CDR1 and CDR2 sequences are SGHNT and YYREEE (reference sequence). Deletions cut 6 bases from V and 7 bases from J, with 23 bases between. The CDR3 has 15 residues. Using reference TRBV5-4 and TRBJ2-7 for the parts outside the CDR3, the full variable domain is ETGVTQSPTHLIKTRGQQVTLRCSSQSGHNTVSWYQQALGQGPQFIFQYYREEENGRGNFPPRFSGLQFPNYSSELNVNALELDDSALYLCASTGAGPLAGEQYFGPGTRLTVT.

The chain couples TRBV4-3 to TRBJ2-7; D not certain. The V and J ends lost 3 bases and 1 base respectively, with 13 bases between them. The germline gives CDR1 LGHNA, CDR2 YSLEER. CDR3 length equals 15 residues. CDR3 residues: CASSQGQELSYEQYF. The CDR3 bases are TGCGCCAGCAGCCAGGGTCAGGAACTTTCCTACGAGCAGTACTTC.